A selection of T cell receptor beta chains follows, all from one sample in a study of cytomegalovirus exposure and HLA in healthy donors. Some clones are missing from TCRdb's copy, which holds only in-frame ones; the method was immunoSEQ multiplex PCR. In the table there are about 190,000 clones, roughly 80% of which are singletons. The specimen sequenced was PBMCs. These receptors all stem from a woman between 25 and 40 years old in good health and CMV-seropositive. Each CDR3 is given with its conserved first and last residue. D genes are given only for firm matches. Clone size is shown for a subset of rows, as once, few, many or a class of expanded clone.

v_gene: TRBV2
j_gene: TRBJ1-2
abundance: .
d_gene: .
CDR3nt: TGTGCCAGCAGTGAAGCGGGGAGGAAAGGCTATGGCTACACCTTC
CDR3aa: CASSEAGRKGYGYTF

v_gene: TRBV18
j_gene: TRBJ2-3
abundance: .
d_gene: .
CDR3nt: TGTGCCAGCTCACCGCGAGCGGGTTCCGAAGATACGCAGTATTTT
CDR3aa: CASSPRAGSEDTQYF

v_gene: TRBV9
j_gene: TRBJ1-2
abundance: once
d_gene: TRBD1
CDR3nt: TGTGCCAGCATGGACAGGAACTATGGCTACACCTTC
CDR3aa: CASMDRNYGYTF

v_gene: TRBV5-4
j_gene: TRBJ2-1
abundance: .
d_gene: TRBD1
CDR3nt: TGTGCCAGCAGCACCGACAGGGGAAGGGGCAACAATGAGCAGTTCTTC
CDR3aa: CASSTDRGRGNNEQFF

v_gene: TRBV6-6
j_gene: TRBJ2-1
abundance: once
d_gene: TRBD2
CDR3nt: TGTGCCAGCAGGACTAGCGGGGGGGCCAAGGATGAGCAGTTCTTC
CDR3aa: CASRTSGGAKDEQFF

v_gene: TRBV6-5
j_gene: TRBJ1-2
abundance: once
d_gene: .
CDR3nt: TGTGCCAGCAGTGCCAGAGGGAACTATGGCTACACCTTC
CDR3aa: CASSARGNYGYTF

v_gene: TRBV5-1
j_gene: TRBJ2-3
abundance: .
d_gene: TRBD2
CDR3nt: TGCGCCAGCAGCCGGGAGGGGGTCACAGATACGCAGTATTTT
CDR3aa: CASSREGVTDTQYF

v_gene: TRBV7-9
j_gene: TRBJ2-3
abundance: .
d_gene: .
CDR3nt: TGTGCCAGCAGCTCCTCATTGTCAGCGGCAGATACGCAGTATTTT
CDR3aa: CASSSSLSAADTQYF

v_gene: TRBV6-5
j_gene: TRBJ1-4
abundance: .
d_gene: .
CDR3nt: TGTGCCAGCAGTCGCGGGGCGTCTAATGAAAAACTGTTTTTT
CDR3aa: CASSRGASNEKLFF

v_gene: TRBV7-3
j_gene: TRBJ2-2
abundance: .
d_gene: TRBD2
CDR3nt: TGTGCCAGCAGCCCCTCTAGCGGGGACACCGGGGAGCTGTTTTTT
CDR3aa: CASSPSSGDTGELFF

v_gene: TRBV20-1
j_gene: TRBJ1-1
abundance: once
d_gene: .
CDR3nt: TGCAGTGCTCTCCGGCAGGCCAAAGCTTTCTTT
CDR3aa: CSALRQAKAFF

v_gene: TRBV5-1
j_gene: TRBJ2-5
abundance: .
d_gene: .
CDR3nt: TGCGCCAGCCGACGGGACCAAGAGACCCAGTACTTC
CDR3aa: CASRRDQETQYF

v_gene: TRBV6-5
j_gene: TRBJ2-7
abundance: .
d_gene: TRBD2
CDR3nt: TGTGCCAGCAGTTACCGCATTGGGGGGGTTACCTACGAGCAGTACTTC
CDR3aa: CASSYRIGGVTYEQYF

v_gene: TRBV5-4
j_gene: TRBJ1-2
abundance: .
d_gene: TRBD1
CDR3nt: TGTGCCAGCAGCTTGGGGGACAGGGGGCTGGACTATGGCTACACCTTC
CDR3aa: CASSLGDRGLDYGYTF

v_gene: TRBV7-9
j_gene: TRBJ1-1
abundance: .
d_gene: .
CDR3nt: TGTGCCAGCAGCCCAGGCGGGCAGATGAACACTGAAGCTTTCTTT
CDR3aa: CASSPGGQMNTEAFF

v_gene: TRBV7-2
j_gene: TRBJ1-2
abundance: .
d_gene: .
CDR3nt: TGTGCCAGCAGCCAGAGCGGAGGGACTAACTATGGCTACACCTTC
CDR3aa: CASSQSGGTNYGYTF

v_gene: TRBV7-2
j_gene: TRBJ2-1
abundance: few
d_gene: .
CDR3nt: TGTGCCAGCAGCTTAAATCGGGGGGCCGGTAATGAGCAGTTCTTC
CDR3aa: CASSLNRGAGNEQFF

v_gene: TRBV6-6
j_gene: TRBJ1-5
abundance: .
d_gene: TRBD1
CDR3nt: TGTGCCAGCAGTTTGGGACAGGGGGAGCCCCAGCATTTT
CDR3aa: CASSLGQGEPQHF

v_gene: TRBV10-3
j_gene: TRBJ2-3
abundance: .
d_gene: .
CDR3nt: TGTGCCATCAGCTTCGACAAACCCACAGATACGCAGTATTTT
CDR3aa: CAISFDKPTDTQYF

v_gene: TRBV6-5
j_gene: TRBJ2-2
abundance: .
d_gene: TRBD2
CDR3nt: TGTGCCAGCAGACTAGCGGGGGCCTCCGGGGAGCTGTTTTTT
CDR3aa: CASRLAGASGELFF

v_gene: TRBV4-3
j_gene: TRBJ2-2
abundance: .
d_gene: TRBD2
CDR3nt: TGCGCCAGCAGCCAAGACCTAGCGGGAGTCTCCGGGGAGCTGTTTTTT
CDR3aa: CASSQDLAGVSGELFF

v_gene: TRBV5-1
j_gene: TRBJ2-1
abundance: .
d_gene: .
CDR3nt: TGCGCCAGCAGCTTGGTGGCTTCAAGTGAGCAGTTCTTC
CDR3aa: CASSLVASSEQFF

v_gene: TRBV11-1
j_gene: TRBJ1-1
abundance: .
d_gene: .
CDR3nt: TGTGCCAGCAGCTTCCCGGGTCGCGGCACTGAAGCTTTCTTT
CDR3aa: CASSFPGRGTEAFF

v_gene: TRBV5-4
j_gene: TRBJ1-1
abundance: .
d_gene: .
CDR3nt: TGTGCCAGCAGCGCCTGGTCTTCGAGGGAAACTGAAGCTTTCTTT
CDR3aa: CASSAWSSRETEAFF

v_gene: TRBV21-1
j_gene: TRBJ1-1
abundance: .
d_gene: .
CDR3nt: TGTGCCAGCAGCAAAGGGGAGGAGATAAACACTGAAGCTTTCTTT
CDR3aa: CASSKGEEINTEAFF

v_gene: TRBV5-1
j_gene: TRBJ2-3
abundance: .
d_gene: .
CDR3nt: TGCGCCAGCAGCACGCTAATACGTAGCACAGATACGCAGTATTTT
CDR3aa: CASSTLIRSTDTQYF

v_gene: TRBV27
j_gene: TRBJ2-7
abundance: .
d_gene: TRBD1
CDR3nt: TGTGCCAGCAGTTTCTCCCCGTGGACAGGGACTGGTGAGCAGTACTTC
CDR3aa: CASSFSPWTGTGEQYF

v_gene: TRBV5-5
j_gene: TRBJ1-4
abundance: .
d_gene: .
CDR3nt: TGTGCCAGCAGCTTGGTACAGGGATTTAATGAAAAACTGTTTTTT
CDR3aa: CASSLVQGFNEKLFF